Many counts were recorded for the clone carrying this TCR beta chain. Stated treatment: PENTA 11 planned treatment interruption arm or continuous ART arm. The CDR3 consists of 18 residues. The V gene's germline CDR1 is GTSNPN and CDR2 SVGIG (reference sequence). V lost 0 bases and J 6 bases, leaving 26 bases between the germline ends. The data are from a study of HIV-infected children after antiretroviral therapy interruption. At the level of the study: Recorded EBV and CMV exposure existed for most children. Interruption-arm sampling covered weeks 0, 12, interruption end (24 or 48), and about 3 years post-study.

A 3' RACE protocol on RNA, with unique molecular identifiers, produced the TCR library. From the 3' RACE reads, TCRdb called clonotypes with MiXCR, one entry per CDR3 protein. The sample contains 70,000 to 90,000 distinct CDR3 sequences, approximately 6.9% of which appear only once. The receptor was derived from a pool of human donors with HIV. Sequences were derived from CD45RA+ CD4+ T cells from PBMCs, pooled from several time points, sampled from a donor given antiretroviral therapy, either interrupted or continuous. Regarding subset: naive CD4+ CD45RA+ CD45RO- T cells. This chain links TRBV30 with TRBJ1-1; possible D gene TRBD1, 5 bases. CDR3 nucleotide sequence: TGTGCCTGGAGTGTACGTCTCTCTCCCAGGGCTGTTGTCGCTGAAGCTTTCTTT. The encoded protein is CAWSVRLSPRAVVAEAFF.